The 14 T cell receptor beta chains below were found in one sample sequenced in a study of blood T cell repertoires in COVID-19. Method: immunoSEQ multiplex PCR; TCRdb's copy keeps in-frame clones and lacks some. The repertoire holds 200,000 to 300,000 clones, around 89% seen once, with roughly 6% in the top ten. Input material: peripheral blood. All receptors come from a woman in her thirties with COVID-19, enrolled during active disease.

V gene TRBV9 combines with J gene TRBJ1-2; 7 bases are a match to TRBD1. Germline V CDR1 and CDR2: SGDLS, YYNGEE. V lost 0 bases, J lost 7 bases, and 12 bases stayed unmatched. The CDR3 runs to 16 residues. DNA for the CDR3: TGTGCCAGCAGCGTAGCCGCAGGGGGTTTCAGGGTTGGCTACACCTTC. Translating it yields CASSVAAGGFRVGYTF.

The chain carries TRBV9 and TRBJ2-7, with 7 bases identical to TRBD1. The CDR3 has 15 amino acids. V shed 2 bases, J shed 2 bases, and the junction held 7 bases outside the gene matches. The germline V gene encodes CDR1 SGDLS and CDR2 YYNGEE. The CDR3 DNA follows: TGTGCCAGCAGCGTGGCAGACAGGGCCCCCTACGAGCAGTACTTC. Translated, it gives CASSVADRAPYEQYF.

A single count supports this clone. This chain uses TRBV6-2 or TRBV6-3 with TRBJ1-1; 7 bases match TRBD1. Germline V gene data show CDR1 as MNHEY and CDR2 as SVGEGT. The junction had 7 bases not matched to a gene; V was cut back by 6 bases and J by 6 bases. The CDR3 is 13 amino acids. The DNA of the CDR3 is TGTGCCAGCAGCCGGGTCGGACAGGCTGAAGCTTTCTTT. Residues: CASSRVGQAEAFF.

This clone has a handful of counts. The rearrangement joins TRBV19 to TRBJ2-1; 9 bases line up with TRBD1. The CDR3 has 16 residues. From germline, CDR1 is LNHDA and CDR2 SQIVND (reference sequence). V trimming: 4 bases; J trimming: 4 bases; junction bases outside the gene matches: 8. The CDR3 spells CASSTPGTGWYNEQFF. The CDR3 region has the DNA TGTGCCAGTAGTACCCCCGGGACAGGGTGGTACAATGAGCAGTTCTTC.

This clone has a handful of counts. This CDR3 is CASSISGVLTGELFF. Written as DNA, the CDR3 is TGCGCCAGCAGCATTAGCGGGGTGCTCACCGGGGAGCTGTTTTTT. This chain uses TRBV5-1 with TRBJ2-2; 8 bases fit TRBD2. Losses at the gene ends were 4 bases for V and 4 bases for J; bases not matched to a gene: 6. Germline CDR1 reads SGHRS; CDR2 reads YFSETQ. The CDR3 length is 15 residues.

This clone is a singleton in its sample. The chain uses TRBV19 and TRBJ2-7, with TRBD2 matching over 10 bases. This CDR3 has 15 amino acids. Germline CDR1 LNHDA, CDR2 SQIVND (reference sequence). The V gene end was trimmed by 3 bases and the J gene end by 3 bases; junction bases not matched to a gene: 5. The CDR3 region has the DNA TGTGCCAGTAGTATTACGCTAGCGGGAGTCTACGAGCAGTACGTC. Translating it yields CASSITLAGVYEQYV.

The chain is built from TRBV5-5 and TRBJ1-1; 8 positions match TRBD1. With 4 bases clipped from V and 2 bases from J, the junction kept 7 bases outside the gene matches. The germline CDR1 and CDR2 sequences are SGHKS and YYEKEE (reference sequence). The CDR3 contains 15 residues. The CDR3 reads CASSTHRGTNTEAFF. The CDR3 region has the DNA TGTGCCAGCAGCACGCACAGGGGGACCAACACTGAAGCTTTCTTT.

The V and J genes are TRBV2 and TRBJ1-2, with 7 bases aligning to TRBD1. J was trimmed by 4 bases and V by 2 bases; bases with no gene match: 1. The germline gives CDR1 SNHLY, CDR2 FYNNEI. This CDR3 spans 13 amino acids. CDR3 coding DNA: TGTGCCAGCAGTGAAACAGGGGCCTATGGCTACACCTTC. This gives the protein CASSETGAYGYTF. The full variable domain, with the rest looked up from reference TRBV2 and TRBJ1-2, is EPEVTQTPSHQVTQMGQEVILRCVPISNHLYFYWYRQILGQKVEFLVSFYNNEISEKSEIFDDQFSVERPDGSNFTLKIRSTKLEDSAMYFCASSETGAYGYTFGSGTRLTVV.

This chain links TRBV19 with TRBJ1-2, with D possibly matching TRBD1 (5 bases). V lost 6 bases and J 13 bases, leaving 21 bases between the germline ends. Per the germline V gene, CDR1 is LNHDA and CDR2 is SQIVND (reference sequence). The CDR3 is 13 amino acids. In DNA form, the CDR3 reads TGTGCCAGTAGCCCCCGGACAAGGGTCTCTTCCACCTTC. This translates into CASSPRTRVSSTF.

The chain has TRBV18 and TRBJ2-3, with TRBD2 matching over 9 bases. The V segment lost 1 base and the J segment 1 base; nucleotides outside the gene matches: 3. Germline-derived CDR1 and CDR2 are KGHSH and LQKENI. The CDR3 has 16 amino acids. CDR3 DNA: TGTGCCAGCTCACCACGGGCTAGCGGGGGCACAGATACGCAGTATTTT. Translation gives CASSPRASGGTDTQYF.

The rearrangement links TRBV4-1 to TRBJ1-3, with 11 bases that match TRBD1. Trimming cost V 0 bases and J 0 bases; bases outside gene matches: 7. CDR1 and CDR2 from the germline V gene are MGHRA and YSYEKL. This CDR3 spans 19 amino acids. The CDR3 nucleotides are TGCGCCAGCAGCCAAGATGGGACAGGGGGAACCTTCTCTGGAAACACCATATATTTT. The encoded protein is CASSQDGTGGTFSGNTIYF.

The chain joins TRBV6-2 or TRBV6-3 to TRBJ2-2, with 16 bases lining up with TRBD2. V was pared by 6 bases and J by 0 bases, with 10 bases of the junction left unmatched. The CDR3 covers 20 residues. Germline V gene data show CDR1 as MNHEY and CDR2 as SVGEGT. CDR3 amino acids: CASSPGTSGRDNANTGELFF. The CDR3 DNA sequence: TGTGCCAGCAGCCCCGGGACTAGCGGGAGGGACAACGCGAACACCGGGGAGCTGTTTTTT.

The CDR3 sequence is CASSLQGDIYNSPLHF. DNA for the CDR3: TGTGCCAGCAGCTTACAAGGGGACATCTATAATTCACCCCTCCACTTT. The J gene is TRBJ1-6, the V gene TRBV7-9, with D maybe TRBD1 (6 bases). The CDR3 is 16 amino acids. CDR1 and CDR2 (germline): SEHNR, FQNEAQ (reference sequence). The V end lost 2 bases, the J end lost 3 bases, and 11 bases lay between the germline ends.

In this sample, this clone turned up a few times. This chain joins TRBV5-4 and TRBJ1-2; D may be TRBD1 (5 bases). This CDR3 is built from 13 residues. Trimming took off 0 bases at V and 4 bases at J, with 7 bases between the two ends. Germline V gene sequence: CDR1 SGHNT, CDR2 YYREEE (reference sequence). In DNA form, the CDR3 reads TGTGCCAGCAGCTTGGGGGGCACCTATGGCTACACCTTC. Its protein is CASSLGGTYGYTF.